Below, 11 T cell receptor beta chains from the same sample are listed, as sequenced in a study of early T cells in non-severe SARS-CoV-2 infection. TCRdb re-called the 5' RACE reads through MiXCR, storing one row per CDR3 protein. The sample yields roughly 100,000 distinct CDR3 sequences, around 14% seen once. The sample comprised whole blood. Source of these receptors: an adult who was a healthcare worker with PCR-confirmed SARS-CoV-2 infection or an uninfected control (not recorded which).

At least ten counts were recorded for this clonotype. V usage is TRBV3-1 and J usage is TRBJ2-1, with 7 bases that match TRBD2. The length of the CDR3 is 15 residues. Per the germline V gene, CDR1 is LGHDT and CDR2 is YNNKEL (reference sequence). V lost 1 base to trimming and J lost 7 bases; unmatched junction nucleotides: 7. The CDR3 DNA is TGTGCCAGCAGCCAAGCGAAGCGGGGCGATAATGAGCAGTTCTTC. Translation: CASSQAKRGDNEQFF.

This clonotype has just a few counts. The chain joins TRBV4-2 to TRBJ2-5, with D possibly TRBD2 on 6 matching bases. CDR1 and CDR2 from the germline V gene are LGHNA and YNFKEQ. The CDR3 loop spans 17 amino acids. The V end lost 0 bases, the J end lost 5 bases, and 19 bases lay between the germline ends. CDR3 sequence: CASSQDLLAFNPETQYF. CDR3 coding DNA: TGTGCCAGCAGCCAAGATCTCCTAGCGTTTAATCCGGAGACCCAGTACTTC.

This chain links TRBV7-6 with TRBJ2-3; D ambiguous. This CDR3 comprises 14 residues. V lost 5 bases and J lost 6, with 15 bases in between. Germline values: CDR1 SGHVS, CDR2 FNYEAQ. The DNA of the CDR3 is TGTGCCAGCAGCCCGCACTCTCCGGCGGATACGCAGTATTTT. It yields the protein CASSPHSPADTQYF.

There are a few counts of this clonotype. This chain connects TRBV5-1 to TRBJ1-1; 7 bases are a match to TRBD1. With V trimmed by 1 base and J by 11 bases, 11 bases remained unmatched. The CDR3 is 14 amino acids. The germline gives CDR1 SGHRS, CDR2 YFSETQ. CDR3 protein: CASSLTNRGTLAFF. The CDR3 nucleotides are TGCGCCAGCAGCTTGACCAACAGGGGCACGTTGGCTTTCTTT.

This clonotype has at least ten counts. The rearrangement links TRBV19 to TRBJ2-5; a weak D match, TRBD2 (6 bases). This CDR3 is 16 amino acids long. V lost 3 bases to trimming and J lost 5 bases, with 19 bases between them. Germline V gene lookup returns CDR1 LNHDA and CDR2 SQIVND (reference sequence). The CDR3 nucleotides read TGTGCCAGTAGTATCTTAACTAGCAGGCGGGTGGAGACCCAGTACTTC. The encoded protein is CASSILTSRRVETQYF.

In its sample, this clonotype was seen many times. The chain is built from TRBV7-9 and TRBJ1-2; D call uncertain. The CDR3 is 12 amino acids. Germline CDR1 is SEHNR and CDR2 is FQNEAQ (reference sequence). V lost 5 bases, J lost 4 bases, and 8 bases lay in between. CDR3 amino acids: CASSTTLYGYTF. The DNA of the CDR3 is TGTGCCAGCAGCACGACCCTCTATGGCTACACCTTC.

V gene TRBV6-2 or TRBV6-3 combines with J gene TRBJ2-1; D possibly corresponds to TRBD2 (5 bases). CDR1 and CDR2 from the germline V gene are MNHEY and SVGEGT. The CDR3 has 16 amino acids. V lost 1 base and J lost 0, with 10 bases in between. This CDR3 reads CASSYYGGGSYNEQFF. CDR3 coding DNA: TGTGCCAGCAGTTACTATGGCGGAGGCTCCTACAATGAGCAGTTCTTC.

This rearrangement joins TRBV6-2 or TRBV6-3 to TRBJ2-5; 8 bases map to TRBD1. From germline, CDR1 is MNHEY and CDR2 SVGEGT. With V trimmed by 3 bases and J by 4 bases, 4 bases remained unmatched. The CDR3 consists of 14 residues. The DNA of the CDR3 is TGTGCCAGCAGTTATAGGACAGGGCGAGAGACCCAGTACTTC. As protein: CASSYRTGRETQYF.

This clonotype was found a few times. V and J are TRBV20-1 and TRBJ2-3; TRBD2 is a possible D gene (5 bases). V shed 6 bases and J shed 3 bases, with 16 bases lying between them. CDR1 and CDR2 (germline): DFQATT, SNEGSKA (reference sequence). The CDR3 loop spans 14 amino acids. This CDR3 is CSAPRLAATDTQYF. For the CDR3, the DNA is TGCAGTGCCCCGAGGCTAGCCGCTACAGATACGCAGTATTTT.

This clonotype was observed a few times. V usage is TRBV4-1 and J usage is TRBJ2-7; 8 bases align to TRBD1. Germline V lookup: CDR1 MGHRA, CDR2 YSYEKL. The junction had 7 bases not matched to a gene; V was cut back by 0 bases and J by 12 bases. The length of the CDR3 is 13 residues. In DNA form, the CDR3 reads TGCGCCAGCAGCCAAGACTACCGGGACAGGAGGTACTTC. Translating it yields CASSQDYRDRRYF.

This chain uses TRBV29-1 with TRBJ2-1; 10 bases fit TRBD2. The CDR3 sequence is 14 residues long. Germline CDR1 reads SQVTM; CDR2 reads ANQGSEA. Trimming removed 4 bases from V and 7 bases from J; junction bases left unmatched: 7. Here the CDR3 reads CSVVPPSGRNEQFF. The DNA of the CDR3 is TGCAGCGTTGTGCCGCCTAGCGGGAGAAATGAGCAGTTCTTC.